This T cell receptor (beta chain) comes out of a study of graft-versus-host responses after intestinal transplantation. General study findings and limits: High graft-versus-host to host-versus-graft clonal ratios were found in allografts of patients who had graft-donor T cell macrochimerism.

With regard to this clone: Its cognate antigen is unknown.

Sequencing was performed with immunoSEQ multiplex PCR; in TCRdb, only in-frame clones are kept and a portion is missing. The data contain about 97,000 clones, about 93% of them seen just once; the ten biggest clones take up 15% to 20%. CDR1 is MNHNS and CDR2 is SASEGT in the germline V gene. The CDR3 is 13 amino acids. Trimming cost V 8 bases and J 4 bases, with 14 bases left between them. Sample: PBMCs, taken around 68 weeks after intestinal transplant. The TCR comes from a human patient who received an intestinal transplant, so some T cells may come from the graft donor. The genes are TRBV6-1 and TRBJ1-2; tentative D call: TRBD1 (6 bases). The CDR3 DNA follows: TGTGCCAGCTCTTGGGGGCGACTCTATGGCTACACCTTC. It encodes CASSWGRLYGYTF.